Presented here are 21 T cell receptor beta chains from one specimen sequenced in a study of blood T cell repertoires in COVID-19. The protocol was immunoSEQ multiplex PCR, while the TCRdb copy is restricted to in-frame clones and leaves out a portion. The sample has under 200,000 clones, about 87% seen once. Material: peripheral blood. The receptors were gathered from a woman of 80 years or more with COVID-19, enrolled during active disease.

V and J are TRBV6-2 or TRBV6-3 and TRBJ2-5; 7 nucleotides agree with TRBD2. V lost 6 bases to trimming and J lost 6 bases; unmatched junction nucleotides: 16. The CDR3 extends over 16 amino acids. The germline CDR1 and CDR2 sequences are MNHEY and SVGEGT. In DNA form, the CDR3 reads TGTGCCAGCAGCGCCCGAGGGAGGGGCCCTCGTCAGACCCAGTACTTC. Translating it yields CASSARGRGPRQTQYF.

This chain links TRBV28 with TRBJ1-1, with TRBD1 matching 9 bases. CDR1 and CDR2 (germline): MDHEN, SYDVKM. The CDR3 extends over 14 amino acids. Trimming took 5 bases from V and 5 from J; bases not matched to a gene: 6. The CDR3 sequence: CASSRGQGKTEAFF. CDR3 coding DNA: TGTGCCAGCAGTCGGGGACAGGGTAAAACTGAAGCTTTCTTT.

The chain combines TRBV4-2 with TRBJ2-2, with 9 bases lining up with TRBD2. Germline values: CDR1 LGHNA, CDR2 YNFKEQ. J gave up 6 bases and V 1 base, and 3 bases lay outside the gene matches. This CDR3 contains 15 residues. CDR3 coding DNA: TGTGCCAGCAGCCAAGTAGAGCGGGAGGCCGGGGAGCTGTTTTTT. Its translation: CASSQVEREAGELFF.

This chain uses TRBV5-4 with TRBJ2-6, with D perhaps matching TRBD1 (6 bases). V dropped 4 bases and J dropped 4 bases, with 15 bases sitting between them. This CDR3 contains 16 residues. Germline-derived CDR1 and CDR2 are SGHNT and YYREEE (reference sequence). CDR3 sequence: CASSPPTGWGANVLTF. The CDR3 bases are TGTGCCAGCAGCCCTCCTACAGGGTGGGGGGCCAACGTCCTGACTTTC.

As DNA, the CDR3 is TGTGCCAGTAGTATAGCTGGGGCGGGCAATCAGCCCCAGCATTTT. This gives the protein CASSIAGAGNQPQHF. J is TRBJ1-5 and V is TRBV19, with D tentatively TRBD1 (5 bases). The CDR3 has 15 residues. Deletions cut 1 base from V and 2 bases from J, with 9 bases between. Germline V gives CDR1 LNHDA, CDR2 SQIVND (reference sequence).

This clone was detected once. The chain links TRBV9 to TRBJ2-2; 8 nucleotides align to TRBD1. The CDR3 is 17 residues long. Germline V gene data show CDR1 as SGDLS and CDR2 as YYNGEE. Unmatched junction bases numbered 5, after V lost 0 bases and J lost 1 base. CDR3 in DNA: TGTGCCAGCAGCGTAGTGGCGGGGACAGGGAACACCGGGGAGCTGTTTTTT. Translated: CASSVVAGTGNTGELFF.

The chain carries TRBV15 and TRBJ1-4, with 7 bases aligning to TRBD1. Trimming removed 4 bases from V and 7 bases from J; junction bases left unmatched: 12. Germline CDR1 is LNHNV and CDR2 is YYDKDF (reference sequence). CDR3 size: 16 residues. The CDR3 nucleotides read TGTGCCACCAGCATTCACACACCGGGACAGCCTGAAAAACTGTTTTTT. Residues: CATSIHTPGQPEKLFF.

The chain has TRBV5-1 and TRBJ2-3; TRBD2 might be the D (6 bases). The germline V and J ends were trimmed by 4 bases and 3 bases, with 12 bases remaining between them. The CDR3 totals 14 residues. Per germline, CDR1 SGHRS and CDR2 YFSETQ. This chain's CDR3 is CASSPAGRTDTQYF. Written as DNA, the CDR3 is TGCGCCAGCAGCCCGGCGGGGAGAACAGATACGCAGTATTTT.

DNA for the CDR3: TGCGCCAGCAGCGGAGGGACCGCCGGAGATACGCAGTATTTT. It specifies CASSGGTAGDTQYF. The chain has TRBV5-1 and TRBJ2-3; D might be TRBD2 (6 bases). The V end lost 4 bases, the J end lost 5 bases, and 14 bases lay between the germline ends. Germline V gives CDR1 SGHRS, CDR2 YFSETQ. CDR3 length equals 14 residues.

The rearrangement links TRBV7-2 to TRBJ1-2; D is possibly TRBD1 (6 bases). Germline CDR1 reads SGHTA; CDR2 reads FQGNSA. V lost 2 bases to trimming and J lost 4 bases, with 11 bases between them. The CDR3 totals 14 residues. CDR3 DNA: TGTGCCAGCAGCTTACAGGGGCCGGTCTATGGCTACACCTTC. Its protein is CASSLQGPVYGYTF.

J is TRBJ2-3 and V is TRBV4-3; D unclear. Germline V CDR1 and CDR2: LGHNA, YSLEER. Between the trimmed V and J ends, which lost 4 bases and 1 base, there was a span of 9 bases. CDR3 length: 14 amino acids. CDR3 residues: CASSLRRRTDTQYF. CDR3 bases: TGCGCCAGCAGCCTTAGGCGGCGCACAGATACGCAGTATTTT.

The chain has TRBV7-9 and TRBJ2-1, with a weak D call TRBD2 (6 bases). The CDR3 contains 13 residues. Trimming took off 3 bases at V and 9 bases at J, with 12 bases between the two ends. CDR1 SEHNR and CDR2 FQNEAQ come from the germline V gene (reference sequence). CDR3 sequence: CASSFREIGEQFF. In DNA, the CDR3 is TGTGCCAGCAGCTTCCGGGAGATAGGTGAGCAGTTCTTC.

This clone was picked up one time. The chain has TRBV6-2 or TRBV6-3 and TRBJ2-3, with D perhaps matching TRBD2 (6 bases). With 0 bases removed from V and 0 bases from J, the gap between germline ends came to 10 bases. The CDR3 spans 16 residues. Germline V CDR1 and CDR2: MNHEY, SVGEGT. The CDR3 region is CASSYSRRVSTDTQYF. The CDR3 DNA is TGTGCCAGCAGTTACTCGCGGAGGGTTAGCACAGATACGCAGTATTTT.

The chain employs TRBV6-5 and TRBJ2-7; perhaps TRBD2 as D (5 bases). The CDR3 runs 11 residues. Germline-derived CDR1 and CDR2 are MNHEY and SVGAGI. The V gene lost 5 bases and the J gene lost 4 bases, with 6 bases spanning the gap. The CDR3 protein is CASSRGYEQYF. CDR3 coding DNA: TGTGCCAGCAGTAGAGGGTACGAGCAGTACTTC.

The J gene is TRBJ1-4, the V gene TRBV28; 10 bases fit TRBD1. CDR3 size: 13 residues. Unmatched junction bases numbered 5, after V lost 8 bases and J lost 8 bases. CDR1 MDHEN and CDR2 SYDVKM come from the germline V gene. This CDR3 reads CASWDRGGEKLFF. The CDR3 DNA sequence: TGTGCCAGCTGGGACAGGGGTGGCGAAAAACTGTTTTTT.

This sequence joins TRBV9 and TRBJ1-1; no reliable D call. V dropped 3 bases and J dropped 1 base, with 4 bases sitting between them. Germline CDR1 SGDLS, CDR2 YYNGEE. CDR3 length: 12 residues. This CDR3 reads CASSGGNTEAFF. The CDR3 DNA sequence: TGTGCCAGCAGCGGAGGGAACACTGAAGCTTTCTTT.

V is TRBV7-2 and J is TRBJ1-1; D possibly corresponds to TRBD1 (5 bases). The germline V gene has CDR1 SGHTA and CDR2 FQGNSA. The V end lost 5 bases, the J end lost 1 base, and 11 bases lay between the germline ends. The CDR3 is 14 amino acids. The CDR3 DNA sequence: TGTGCCAGCAGCCAAGACAGTGGGAACACTGAAGCTTTCTTT. It encodes CASSQDSGNTEAFF.

The rearrangement links TRBV2 to TRBJ1-2, with TRBD1 matching 8 bases. There are 12 residues in the CDR3. Germline V gives CDR1 SNHLY, CDR2 FYNNEI. With V trimmed by 7 bases and J by 8 bases, 6 bases remained unmatched. The CDR3 protein is CASTGQGGGYTF. For the CDR3, the DNA is TGTGCCAGCACCGGACAGGGCGGAGGCTACACCTTC. Using reference TRBV2 and TRBJ1-2 for the parts outside the CDR3, the full variable domain is EPEVTQTPSHQVTQMGQEVILRCVPISNHLYFYWYRQILGQKVEFLVSFYNNEISEKSEIFDDQFSVERPDGSNFTLKIRSTKLEDSAMYFCASTGQGGGYTFGSGTRLTVV.

The J gene is TRBJ2-7, the V gene TRBV7-2; D unresolved. Germline V lookup: CDR1 SGHTA, CDR2 FQGNSA. Trimming pared 0 bases from V and 4 bases from J, leaving 22 bases between. There are 18 residues in the CDR3. Written as DNA, the CDR3 is TGTGCCAGCAGCTTAGCCCCCTCCGGCGGAGTCGTCCAATACGAGCAGTACTTC. This sequence encodes CASSLAPSGGVVQYEQYF.

The chain is built from TRBV19 and TRBJ2-7; 8 bases are a match to TRBD1. The CDR3 is 15 residues long. With V trimmed by 6 bases and J by 1 base, 8 bases remained unmatched. The germline CDR1 and CDR2 sequences are LNHDA and SQIVND (reference sequence). The CDR3 protein is CASRSGQGGSYEQYF. The CDR3 DNA follows: TGTGCCAGTAGATCAGGACAGGGAGGTTCCTACGAGCAGTACTTC.

The gene calls are TRBV18 and TRBJ1-4; D is uncertain. The germline gives CDR1 KGHSH, CDR2 LQKENI. V dropped 2 bases and J dropped 0 bases, with 7 bases sitting between them. This CDR3 has 15 residues. CDR3 in amino acids: CASSPSGATNEKLFF. The CDR3 nucleotides read TGTGCCAGCTCACCATCAGGCGCAACTAATGAAAAACTGTTTTTT.